The rows below give T cell receptor beta chains drawn from one sample of a study of blood T cells in healthy people across ages. TCRdb recomputed calls from the 5' RACE reads with MiXCR, one row per CDR3 protein. The repertoire includes about 580,000 distinct CDR3 sequences, roughly 43% of them detected once, and around 24% sits in the top ten. The specimen sequenced was blood. The receptor set was obtained from an elderly man in good health. CDR3s include the opening cysteine and the closing phenylalanine or tryptophan. Each record gives: J gene, clone size, V gene, D gene, CDR3 protein, CDR3 DNA. A D gene is named only where the DNA matches it firmly. Only some rows state a clone size, as once, few, many or a class for expanded clones.

J: TRBJ2-1
size: NA
V: TRBV30
D: TRBD2
CDR3: CATTSGLAPYNEQFF
DNA: TGTGCCACTACCTCGGGACTAGCGCCCTACAATGAGCAGTTCTTC

J: TRBJ2-1
size: NA
V: TRBV7-9
D: NA
CDR3: CASSAAGVSINEQFF
DNA: TGTGCCAGCAGTGCAGCAGGGGTGTCGATCAATGAGCAGTTCTTC

J: TRBJ2-5
size: few
V: TRBV28
D: NA
CDR3: CASSLAGKETQYF
DNA: TGTGCCAGCAGTTTAGCCGGAAAAGAGACCCAGTACTTC

J: TRBJ2-7
size: many
V: TRBV6-5
D: NA
CDR3: CASSREGEQYF
DNA: TGTGCCAGCAGTCGAGAGGGCGAGCAGTACTTC

J: TRBJ2-1
size: NA
V: TRBV7-2
D: TRBD2
CDR3: CASSLAGLAVYNEQFF
DNA: TGTGCCAGCAGCTTAGCGGGACTAGCGGTCTACAATGAGCAGTTCTTC

J: TRBJ2-7
size: NA
V: TRBV4-3
D: NA
CDR3: CTSSQDRGGYEQYF
DNA: TGCACCAGCAGCCAAGATCGGGGCGGGTACGAGCAGTACTTC

J: TRBJ2-1
size: NA
V: TRBV20-1
D: TRBD2
CDR3: CSASASGRHEQFF
DNA: TGCAGTGCTAGCGCTAGCGGGAGGCATGAGCAGTTCTTC

J: TRBJ2-5
size: few
V: TRBV27
D: NA
CDR3: CASSPTTTGARGGQYF
DNA: TGTGCCAGCAGTCCAACTACGACAGGGGCGAGGGGGGGTCAGTACTTC

J: TRBJ2-3
size: NA
V: TRBV9
D: NA
CDR3: CASTSDVGSTDTQYF
DNA: TGTGCCAGCACCTCGGACGTCGGAAGCACAGATACGCAGTATTTT

J: TRBJ2-7
size: NA
V: TRBV20-1
D: NA
CDR3: CSARSVGLDEQYF
DNA: TGCAGTGCTAGGAGCGTGGGGCTCGACGAGCAGTACTTC

J: TRBJ1-4
size: NA
V: TRBV6-1
D: NA
CDR3: CASSGTRANEKLFF
DNA: TGTGCCAGCAGCGGGACAAGGGCTAATGAAAAACTGTTTTTT

J: TRBJ2-3
size: NA
V: TRBV5-1
D: NA
CDR3: CASSSLRGGADTQYF
DNA: TGCGCCAGCAGCTCGCTACGTGGGGGCGCAGATACGCAGTATTTT

J: TRBJ2-5
size: NA
V: TRBV24-1
D: NA
CDR3: CATSDLQGETQYF
DNA: TGTGCCACCAGTGATTTGCAAGGGGAGACCCAGTACTTC

J: TRBJ2-7
size: NA
V: TRBV7-6
D: NA
CDR3: CASLRGAGSYEQYF
DNA: TGTGCCAGCCTTCGCGGGGCTGGTTCCTACGAGCAGTACTTC

J: TRBJ2-1
size: NA
V: TRBV7-6
D: TRBD1
CDR3: CASSVRTGKNEQFF
DNA: TGTGCCAGCAGCGTCAGGACAGGGAAGAATGAGCAGTTCTTC

J: TRBJ2-7
size: NA
V: TRBV20-1
D: NA
CDR3: CSAPHGGGSEQYF
DNA: TGCAGTGCGCCTCATGGGGGAGGAAGCGAGCAGTACTTC

J: TRBJ2-1
size: few
V: TRBV10-3
D: NA
CDR3: CATAVGSAPNNEQFF
DNA: TGTGCCACAGCGGTAGGGTCAGCCCCAAACAATGAGCAGTTCTTC

J: TRBJ2-1
size: few
V: TRBV24-1
D: TRBD2
CDR3: CATSISGSSYNEQFF
DNA: TGTGCCACCAGTATTAGCGGGAGCTCCTACAATGAGCAGTTCTTC

J: TRBJ2-1
size: NA
V: TRBV2
D: NA
CDR3: CASSGGTGSYNEQFF
DNA: TGTGCCAGCAGTGGGGGGACCGGCTCCTACAATGAGCAGTTCTTC

J: TRBJ2-3
size: NA
V: TRBV5-1
D: NA
CDR3: CASSVVGRSTDTQYF
DNA: TGCGCCAGCAGCGTGGTTGGCAGAAGCACAGATACGCAGTATTTT

J: TRBJ2-3
size: NA
V: TRBV6-6
D: TRBD2
CDR3: CASSYRRGSTDTQYF
DNA: TGTGCCAGCAGTTACCGGCGGGGGAGCACAGATACGCAGTATTTT

J: TRBJ2-1
size: NA
V: TRBV6-2/TRBV6-3
D: TRBD1
CDR3: CASSYGQGSPYNEQFF
DNA: TGTGCCAGCAGTTACGGACAGGGATCGCCATACAATGAGCAGTTCTTC

J: TRBJ2-7
size: NA
V: TRBV7-2
D: TRBD2
CDR3: CASSRRHLREGRNEQYF
DNA: TGTGCCAGCAGCCGTAGACACCTGCGGGAGGGCCGAAACGAGCAGTACTTC

J: TRBJ2-1
size: NA
V: TRBV5-1
D: TRBD2
CDR3: CASSYLAGGPKHGQFF
DNA: TGCGCCAGCAGCTATCTAGCGGGGGGGCCGAAGCATGGGCAGTTCTTC

J: TRBJ2-3
size: NA
V: TRBV3-1
D: NA
CDR3: CASSPSTGNTDTQYF
DNA: TGTGCCAGCAGCCCCTCGACAGGAAACACAGATACGCAGTATTTT

J: TRBJ2-5
size: NA
V: TRBV5-4
D: TRBD2
CDR3: CASSPISVAGGGETQYF
DNA: TGTGCCAGCAGCCCAATCTCTGTGGCGGGAGGGGGGGAGACCCAGTACTTC

J: TRBJ2-5
size: NA
V: TRBV7-2
D: NA
CDR3: CASSPSVRETQYF
DNA: TGTGCCAGCAGCCCATCGGTGCGGGAGACCCAGTACTTC

J: TRBJ2-1
size: NA
V: TRBV14
D: TRBD2
CDR3: CASSQIAGGPGEQFF
DNA: TGTGCCAGCAGCCAAATAGCGGGGGGCCCTGGGGAGCAGTTCTTC

J: TRBJ2-1
size: many
V: TRBV19
D: NA
CDR3: CASSMGPLEHNEQFF
DNA: TGTGCCAGTAGTATGGGACCCCTTGAGCACAATGAGCAGTTCTTC

J: TRBJ2-3
size: NA
V: TRBV27
D: TRBD2
CDR3: CASSLSLAGTFTDTQYF
DNA: TGTGCCAGCAGTTTATCCCTAGCGGGGACCTTCACAGATACGCAGTATTTT

J: TRBJ2-1
size: few
V: TRBV3-1
D: NA
CDR3: CASSQDRVGRGSYNEQFF
DNA: TGTGCCAGCAGCCAAGATCGTGTCGGGAGAGGGTCCTACAATGAGCAGTTCTTC

J: TRBJ2-2
size: NA
V: TRBV25-1
D: NA
CDR3: CASSVLGPNTGELFF
DNA: TGTGCCAGCAGTGTTTTGGGGCCAAACACCGGGGAGCTGTTTTTT